This entry lists 32 T cell receptor beta chains sequenced from one sample in a study of spatial heterogeneity in lung cancer. Study-wide results and caveats: Tumor mutation counts were tracked by expanded intratumoral alpha and beta TCR counts.

TCRdb recomputed calls from the 5' RACE reads with MiXCR, one row per CDR3 protein. This sample has about 2,700 distinct CDR3 sequences; about 15% occur once, and the top ten carry about 14%. Time point in this sample: sample taken at primary tumor resection. For these TCRs, the target antigens are not known. The specimen was lung tumor tissue, collected at surgery. The receptors were gathered from a male donor with early-stage non-small cell lung cancer.

By sample fraction, this clonotype is medium-sized. This chain joins TRBV11-3 and TRBJ2-5, with TRBD2 matching over 7 bases. Germline CDR1 and CDR2: SGHNT and YENEEA. The CDR3 runs to 17 residues. V lost 0 bases, J lost 4 bases, and 11 bases stayed unmatched. The CDR3 bases are TGTGCCAGCAGCTTAGATTGCGGGGAGGGCCCACCAGAGACCCAGTACTTC. Encoded protein: CASSLDCGEGPPETQYF.

V is TRBV20-1 and J is TRBJ2-7; a weak D match, TRBD1 (6 bases). The V gene lost 0 bases and the J gene lost 0 bases, with 15 bases spanning the gap. The CDR3 has 16 residues. Germline V gene lookup returns CDR1 DFQATT and CDR2 SNEGSKA (reference sequence). CDR3 region: CSARDLRGSTSYEQYF. The CDR3 DNA follows: TGCAGTGCTAGAGATTTGAGGGGGTCCACCTCCTACGAGCAGTACTTC.

CDR3 DNA sequence: TGTGCCAGCAGCCAGCCCTTGAGGGTCGGTAACTATGGCTACACCTTC. This encodes CASSQPLRVGNYGYTF. This chain links TRBV4-2 with TRBJ1-2; D ambiguous. Trimming pared 3 bases from V and 1 base from J, leaving 15 bases between. Germline-derived CDR1 and CDR2 are LGHNA and YNFKEQ. The CDR3 has 16 amino acids.

This chain joins TRBV28 and TRBJ2-5; unclear D gene. There are 11 residues in the CDR3. CDR1 and CDR2 from the germline V gene are MDHEN and SYDVKM. The V end lost 8 bases, the J end lost 4 bases, and 8 bases lay between the germline ends. The CDR3: CASRWRETQYF. CDR3 sequence (DNA): TGTGCCAGCCGGTGGAGAGAGACCCAGTACTTC.

This clonotype rates as medium-sized. The V gene is TRBV27, the J gene TRBJ2-2; D not resolved. The CDR3 runs 14 residues. Trimming pared 2 bases from V and 1 base from J, leaving 5 bases between. Germline loops: CDR1 MNHEY, CDR2 SMNVEV (reference sequence). The DNA for the CDR3 is TGTGCCAGCAGTTTAGGCGTGAACACCGGGGAGCTGTTTTTT. Translating gives CASSLGVNTGELFF.

By share, this clonotype ranks as large (0.1 to 1%). J is TRBJ2-5 and V is TRBV29-1, with D possibly matching TRBD2 (6 bases). The CDR3 totals 12 residues. Germline V CDR1 and CDR2: SQVTM, ANQGSEA. V lost 5 bases to trimming and J lost 10 bases, with 17 bases between them. Here the CDR3 DNA reads TGCAGCGTTCAGGTGGCCGGGGAGGACCAGTACTTC. It specifies CSVQVAGEDQYF.

A few counts support this clonotype. This chain joins TRBV9 and TRBJ2-2; D ambiguous. The CDR3 has 12 residues. The V gene's germline CDR1 is SGDLS and CDR2 YYNGEE. The V end lost 0 bases, the J end lost 6 bases, and 3 bases lay between the germline ends. The CDR3 sequence is CASSVDSGELFF. Here the CDR3 DNA reads TGTGCCAGCAGCGTAGACTCCGGGGAGCTGTTTTTT.

The rearrangement joins TRBV20-1 to TRBJ2-3; no clear D gene. Germline CDR1 is DFQATT and CDR2 is SNEGSKA (reference sequence). The V end lost 3 bases, the J end lost 4 bases, and 8 bases lay between the germline ends. The CDR3 length is 12 residues. Here the CDR3 DNA reads TGCAGTGCTAGGCCACGGGCAGATACGCAGTATTTT. Translated: CSARPRADTQYF.

This clonotype has ten or more counts. The chain has TRBV2 and TRBJ2-3; 8 bases agree with TRBD1. CDR3 length: 16 residues. Trimming cost V 3 bases and J 0 bases; bases outside gene matches: 5. In germline, CDR1 is SNHLY, CDR2 FYNNEI. The CDR3 DNA follows: TGTGCCAGCAGTGACGGGACAGGCCTTAGCACAGATACGCAGTATTTT. This sequence encodes CASSDGTGLSTDTQYF.

This clonotype is large within its sample. This sequence joins TRBV20-1 and TRBJ1-5; perhaps TRBD1 as D (6 bases). Trimming left V 6 bases short and J 0 bases short, with 21 bases between. CDR3 length equals 17 residues. Germline loops: CDR1 DFQATT, CDR2 SNEGSKA (reference sequence). The CDR3 loop is CSAITVTGIYSNQPQHF. The CDR3 DNA follows: TGCAGTGCCATAACCGTAACAGGGATTTATAGCAATCAGCCCCAGCATTTT.

By frequency in the sample, this clonotype is medium-sized. The chain joins TRBV20-1 to TRBJ2-6; D is undetermined. Trimming took 3 bases from V and 3 from J, leaving 6 bases between them. The germline CDR1 and CDR2 sequences are DFQATT and SNEGSKA (reference sequence). The CDR3 is 13 residues long. The chain's CDR3 is CSARESGANVLTF. CDR3 coding DNA: TGCAGTGCTAGGGAAAGTGGGGCCAACGTCCTGACTTTC.

This clonotype is deemed medium-sized. The chain employs TRBV12-3 or TRBV12-4 and TRBJ2-7, with TRBD2 matching 8 bases. The CDR3 has 17 residues. V lost 5 bases, J lost 0 bases, and 12 bases stayed unmatched. The CDR3 region is CASSQTFSGVSSYEQYF. Here the CDR3 DNA reads TGTGCCAGCAGTCAAACGTTTAGCGGGGTAAGCTCCTACGAGCAGTACTTC.

There are a few counts of this clonotype. The chain links TRBV12-3 or TRBV12-4 to TRBJ1-2; D is uncertain. V gave up 6 bases and J gave up 3 bases, with 5 bases separating them. This CDR3 has 11 residues. The CDR3 loop is CASRLYYGYTF. CDR3 DNA: TGTGCCAGCAGGCTCTACTATGGCTACACCTTC.

In its sample, this clonotype ranks as medium-sized. The genes are TRBV4-2 and TRBJ2-7; 8 bases align to TRBD1. The CDR3 extends over 17 amino acids. CDR1 LGHNA and CDR2 YNFKEQ come from the germline V gene. V lost 0 bases, J lost 0 bases, and 7 bases stayed unmatched. The CDR3 region is CASSQDGAGGASYEQYF. The CDR3 region has the DNA TGTGCCAGCAGCCAAGATGGCGCAGGGGGCGCCTCCTACGAGCAGTACTTC.

This clonotype is labeled medium-sized. J is TRBJ2-1 and V is TRBV28, with TRBD1 identical over 10 bases. After removal of 4 bases from V and 4 bases from J, the junction contained 10 bases not matched to a gene. This CDR3 contains 17 residues. In germline, CDR1 is MDHEN, CDR2 SYDVKM. CDR3 loop: CASSSQPGQGMYNEQFF. CDR3 nucleotides: TGTGCCAGCAGTTCGCAACCGGGACAGGGGATGTACAATGAGCAGTTCTTC.

This clonotype was seen at least ten times. The chain couples TRBV7-6 to TRBJ2-3; 14 bases map to TRBD2. This CDR3 is built from 15 residues. The junction had 2 bases not matched to a gene; V was cut back by 5 bases and J by 4 bases. The germline CDR1 and CDR2 sequences are SGHVS and FNYEAQ. CDR3 sequence (DNA): TGTGCCAGCAGCCTGACTAGCGGGGGGGCAGATACGCAGTATTTT. Translation: CASSLTSGGADTQYF. Filled out from reference TRBV7-6 and TRBJ2-3, the complete variable domain reads GAGVSQSPRYKVTKRGQDVALRCDPISGHVSLYWYRQALGQGPEFLTYFNYEAQQDKSGLPNDRFSAERPEGSISTLTIQRTEQRDSAMYRCASSLTSGGADTQYFGPGTRLTVL.

This clonotype was seen a few times. The gene calls are TRBV6-1 and TRBJ2-7; tentatively, D is TRBD1 (6 bases). V lost 6 bases and J 0 bases, leaving 15 bases between the germline ends. The CDR3 covers 15 residues. In germline, CDR1 is MNHNS, CDR2 SASEGT. In nucleotides, the CDR3 is TGTGCCAGCAGCGAAACAGGGCAAAGCTCCTACGAGCAGTACTTC. This gives the protein CASSETGQSSYEQYF.

The chain joins TRBV7-8 to TRBJ1-1; D not resolved. Germline V lookup: CDR1 SGHVS, CDR2 FQNEAQ. Trimming removed 5 bases from V and 1 base from J, with 14 bases in between. This CDR3 has 15 residues. The CDR3: CASSRLALANTEAFF. In DNA, the CDR3 is TGTGCCAGCAGCCGTCTCGCCTTGGCGAACACTGAAGCTTTCTTT.

This clonotype was seen a few times. V is TRBV20-1 and J is TRBJ1-1; the match to TRBD1 covers 8 bases. The CDR3 is 11 amino acids. Looked up from germline, CDR1 is DFQATT and CDR2 is SNEGSKA (reference sequence). The CDR3 DNA follows: TGCAGCTTGGGGCAGGGGGCATATGCTTTCTTT. It codes for CSLGQGAYAFF.

Within the sample, this clonotype is medium-sized. The CDR3 region has the DNA TGCGCCAGCAGCTTGGAAAACGAGCAGTACTTC. It codes for CASSLENEQYF. J is TRBJ2-7 and V is TRBV5-1; D is ambiguous. Germline V CDR1 and CDR2: SGHRS, YFSETQ. V was cut by 0 bases and J by 5 bases, with 3 bases left in between. The CDR3 has 11 residues.

This clonotype is deemed medium-sized. This chain links TRBV6-2 or TRBV6-3 with TRBJ1-1, with D unresolved. CDR3 length: 15 residues. Trimming took 7 bases from V and 1 from J, leaving 16 bases between them. Germline V gene lookup returns CDR1 MNHEY and CDR2 SVGEGT. CDR3 sequence: CASMKGKSGNTEAFF. The CDR3 DNA reads as TGTGCCAGCATGAAGGGCAAGAGCGGGAACACTGAAGCTTTCTTT.

In its sample, this clonotype ranks as medium-sized. The CDR3 here is CASSPGLGANVLTF. The CDR3 bases are TGTGCCAGCAGCCCGGGGTTGGGGGCCAACGTCCTGACTTTC. The V and J genes are TRBV7-9 and TRBJ2-6; D might be TRBD2 (5 bases). CDR3 length: 14 residues. The germline V gene encodes CDR1 SEHNR and CDR2 FQNEAQ (reference sequence). V lost 5 bases and J lost 4, with 9 bases in between.

In its sample, this clonotype ranks as medium-sized. V gene TRBV5-5 combines with J gene TRBJ2-3, with 12 bases lining up with TRBD2. Germline values: CDR1 SGHKS, CDR2 YYEKEE (reference sequence). J was trimmed by 12 bases and V by 0 bases; bases with no gene match: 20. The CDR3 runs 19 residues. The CDR3 reads CASSLDRAPLAGGISLQYF. The CDR3 DNA reads as TGTGCCAGCAGCTTGGACCGAGCTCCGCTAGCGGGAGGGATCAGCCTCCAGTATTTT.

About this clonotype: The junction does not match germline at one end; this may be a read error. V usage is TRBV7-7 and J usage is TRBJ2-3; TRBD2 matches at 11 bases. The CDR3 loop spans 17 amino acids. Germline CDR1 is SSHAT and CDR2 is FNYEAQ (reference sequence). The CDR3 bases are TGTGCTAGCAGCCCTCGGACTAGCGGGCGGAGCACAGATACGCAGTATTTT. This translates into CASSPRTSGRSTDTQYF. The entire variable domain, with the rest obtained from reference TRBV7-7 and TRBJ2-3, is as follows: GAGVSQSPRYKVTKRGQDVTLRCDPISSHATLYWYQQALGQGPEFLTYFNYEAQPDKSGLPSDRFSAERPEGSISTLTIQRTEQRDSAMYRCASSPRTSGRSTDTQYFGPGTRLTVL.

J is TRBJ2-3 and V is TRBV20-1; 8 nucleotides agree with TRBD1. The CDR3 is 16 amino acids. V trimming: 0 bases; J trimming: 0 bases; junction bases outside the gene matches: 5. The germline V gene has CDR1 DFQATT and CDR2 SNEGSKA (reference sequence). As DNA, the CDR3 is TGCAGTGCTAGAGATAGAACAGGGGGGAGCACAGATACGCAGTATTTT. Translated, it gives CSARDRTGGSTDTQYF.

This clonotype was recorded a few times. At one of its ends the junction is not consistent with the germline gene, which may arise from a read error. V gene TRBV11-2 combines with J gene TRBJ2-7; 9 bases line up with TRBD1. Germline assignment: CDR1 SGHAT and CDR2 FQNNGV. The CDR3 length is 16 residues. The CDR3 DNA follows: TGTGCCAGCACCTTAGGCAACTCGGGACAGGGCAACGAGCAGTACTTC. This translates into CASTLGNSGQGNEQYF.

In nucleotides, the CDR3 is TGTGCCAGCCTCTTATACCGGGACAGCAATCAGCCCCAGCATTTT. As protein: CASLLYRDSNQPQHF. The rearrangement joins TRBV6-1 to TRBJ1-5, with D perhaps matching TRBD1 (5 bases). The CDR3 contains 15 residues. Germline CDR1 reads MNHNS; CDR2 reads SASEGT. V lost 8 bases and J 1 base, leaving 15 bases between the germline ends.

This clonotype was seen a single time. The rearrangement joins TRBV5-1 to TRBJ2-5, with D unresolved. V gave up 2 bases and J gave up 5 bases, with 10 bases separating them. CDR1 and CDR2 from the germline V gene are SGHRS and YFSETQ. The CDR3 runs 13 residues. Written as DNA, the CDR3 is TGCGCCAGCAGCTTCACGCCCGGTGAGACCCAGTACTTC. Translated: CASSFTPGETQYF. Together with reference TRBV5-1 and TRBJ2-5, the CDR3 gives the full variable domain: KAGVTQTPRYLIKTRGQQVTLSCSPISGHRSVSWYQQTPGQGLQFLFEYFSETQRNKGNFPGRFSGRQFSNSRSEMNVSTLELGDSALYLCASSFTPGETQYFGPGTRLLVL.

The chain has TRBV7-2 and TRBJ1-2; TRBD1 is a possible D gene (6 bases). The CDR3 has 16 residues. Trimming removed 6 bases from V and 4 bases from J, with 21 bases in between. The germline V gene has CDR1 SGHTA and CDR2 FQGNSA. CDR3 sequence (DNA): TGTGCCAGCAGTTTCCCTACAGGGACGAATTCCTATGGCTACACCTTC. Translated: CASSFPTGTNSYGYTF.

This clonotype turned up a few times. The chain employs TRBV6-5 and TRBJ2-5, with TRBD2 matching over 12 bases. The V and J ends lost 5 bases and 2 bases, in that order; junction bases with no gene match: 3. This CDR3 comprises 15 residues. The germline V gene has CDR1 MNHEY and CDR2 SVGAGI. The CDR3 sequence: CASSRTSGIQETQYF. CDR3 DNA sequence: TGTGCCAGCAGTAGGACTAGCGGGATTCAAGAGACCCAGTACTTC.

This clonotype showed up many times. V is TRBV27 and J is TRBJ2-7, with D uncertain. CDR1 and CDR2 (germline): MNHEY, SMNVEV (reference sequence). Between the trimmed V and J ends, which lost 1 base and 3 bases, there was a span of 13 bases. This CDR3 is built from 15 residues. This CDR3 is CASSLYPAINYEQYF. The DNA of the CDR3 is TGTGCCAGCAGTTTATACCCGGCCATCAACTACGAGCAGTACTTC.

There are a few counts of this clonotype. The chain carries TRBV7-2 and TRBJ1-4; D perhaps matches TRBD1 (6 bases). Trimming took 3 bases from V and 4 from J, leaving 15 bases between them. This CDR3 contains 16 residues. Germline V gives CDR1 SGHTA, CDR2 FQGNSA. The CDR3 is CASSFTTGMLNEKLFF. The CDR3 DNA reads TGTGCCAGCAGCTTTACAACAGGGATGCTTAATGAAAAACTGTTTTTT.